This TCR beta chain was observed in a study of OX40 agonist ivuxolimab in advanced cancers. Study overall: At 0.01 to 10 mg/kg, ivuxolimab was administered intravenously to patients every 2 weeks.

Looked up from germline, CDR1 is KGHSH and CDR2 is LQKENI. The CDR3 runs to 14 residues. Between the trimmed V and J ends, which lost 1 base and 8 bases, there was a span of 11 bases. Assay used: immunoSEQ multiplex PCR; TCRdb lists only in-frame clones, some missing. The sample records about 66,000 clones, roughly nine tenths being singletons. This chain links TRBV18 with TRBJ1-4; perhaps TRBD1 as D (5 bases). The source of this sequence is an adult with an advanced solid tumor such as melanoma, head and neck, liver or kidney cancer. Sequencing was performed on CD4+ or CD8+ T cells sorted from blood, taken in a trial of the OX40 agonist ivuxolimab. The CDR3 sequence: CASSPRREDEKLFF. CDR3 DNA: TGTGCCAGCTCACCACGCAGGGAGGACGAAAAACTGTTTTTT. Full variable domain (remainder filled in from reference TRBV18 and TRBJ1-4): NAGVMQNPRHLVRRRGQEARLRCSPMKGHSHVYWYRQLPEEGLKFMVYLQKENIIDESGMPKERFSAEFPKEGPSILRIQQVVRGDSAAYFCASSPRREDEKLFFGSGTQLSVL.